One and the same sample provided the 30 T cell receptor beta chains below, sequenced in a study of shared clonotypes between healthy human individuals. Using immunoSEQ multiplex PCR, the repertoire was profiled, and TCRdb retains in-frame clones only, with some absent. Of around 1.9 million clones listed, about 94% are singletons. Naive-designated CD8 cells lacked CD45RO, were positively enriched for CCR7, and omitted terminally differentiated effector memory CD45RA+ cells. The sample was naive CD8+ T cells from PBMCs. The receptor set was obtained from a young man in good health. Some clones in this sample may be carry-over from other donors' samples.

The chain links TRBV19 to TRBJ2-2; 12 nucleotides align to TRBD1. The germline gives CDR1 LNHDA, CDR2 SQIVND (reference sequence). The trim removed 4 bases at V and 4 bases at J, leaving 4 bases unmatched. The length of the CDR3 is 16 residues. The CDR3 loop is CASSKGQGAGTGELFF. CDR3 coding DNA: TGTGCCAGTAGTAAGGGACAGGGGGCGGGCACCGGGGAGCTGTTTTTT.

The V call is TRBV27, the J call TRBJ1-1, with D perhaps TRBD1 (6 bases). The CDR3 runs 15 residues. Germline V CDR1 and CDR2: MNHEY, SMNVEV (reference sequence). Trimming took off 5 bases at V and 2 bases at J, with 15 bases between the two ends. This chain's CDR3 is CASSTPGQGNTEAFF. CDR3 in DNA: TGTGCCAGCAGTACTCCGGGACAAGGAAACACTGAAGCTTTCTTT.

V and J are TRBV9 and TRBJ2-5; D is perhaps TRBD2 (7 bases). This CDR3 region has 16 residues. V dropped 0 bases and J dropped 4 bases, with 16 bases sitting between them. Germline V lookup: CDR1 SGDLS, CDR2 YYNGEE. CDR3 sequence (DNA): TGTGCCAGCAGCGTAGCGTGGGGGGGCACTTTAGAGACCCAGTACTTC. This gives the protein CASSVAWGGTLETQYF. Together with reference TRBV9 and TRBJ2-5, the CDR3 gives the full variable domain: DSGVTQTPKHLITATGQRVTLRCSPRSGDLSVYWYQQSLDQGLQFLIQYYNGEERAKGNILERFSAQQFPDLHSELNLSSLELGDSALYFCASSVAWGGTLETQYFGPGTRLLVL.

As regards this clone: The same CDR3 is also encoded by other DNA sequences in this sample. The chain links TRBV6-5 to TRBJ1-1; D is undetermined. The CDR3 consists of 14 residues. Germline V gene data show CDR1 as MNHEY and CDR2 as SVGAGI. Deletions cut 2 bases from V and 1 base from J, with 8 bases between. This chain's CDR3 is CASSYPGGNTEAFF. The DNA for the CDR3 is TGTGCCAGCAGTTACCCGGGAGGGAACACTGAAGCTTTCTTT.

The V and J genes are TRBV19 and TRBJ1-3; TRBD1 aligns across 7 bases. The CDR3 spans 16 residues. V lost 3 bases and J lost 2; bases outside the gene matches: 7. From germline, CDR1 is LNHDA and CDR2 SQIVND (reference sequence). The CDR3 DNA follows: TGTGCCAGTAGTATTCGGCAGGGGGTGACTGGAAACACCATATATTTT. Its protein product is CASSIRQGVTGNTIYF.

The CDR3 loop reads CASSQTSGRARNEQFF. The CDR3 nucleotides are TGCGCCAGCAGCCAGACTAGCGGGAGGGCGCGCAATGAGCAGTTCTTC. The chain is built from TRBV4-1 and TRBJ2-1; the match to TRBD2 covers 14 bases. Per germline, CDR1 MGHRA and CDR2 YSYEKL. The junction had 4 bases not matched to a gene; V was cut back by 3 bases and J by 6 bases. This CDR3 region has 16 residues.

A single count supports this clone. The CDR3 is CASSLGLASSYNEQFF. The CDR3 DNA sequence: TGTGCCAGCAGCTTAGGGCTAGCGAGCTCCTACAATGAGCAGTTCTTC. J is TRBJ2-1 and V is TRBV7-3; weak D call: TRBD2 (6 bases). The CDR3 is made up of 16 amino acids. Germline V gives CDR1 SGHTA, CDR2 FQGTGA. Trimming shortened V by 2 bases and J by 0 bases, and 11 bases separated the two germline ends.

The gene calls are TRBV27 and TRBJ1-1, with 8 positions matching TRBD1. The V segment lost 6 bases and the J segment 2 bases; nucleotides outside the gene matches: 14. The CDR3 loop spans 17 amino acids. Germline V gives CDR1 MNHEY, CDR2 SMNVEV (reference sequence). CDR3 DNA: TGTGCCAGCAGCCCAACAGGGGGACTACCACGAAACACTGAAGCTTTCTTT. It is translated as CASSPTGGLPRNTEAFF.

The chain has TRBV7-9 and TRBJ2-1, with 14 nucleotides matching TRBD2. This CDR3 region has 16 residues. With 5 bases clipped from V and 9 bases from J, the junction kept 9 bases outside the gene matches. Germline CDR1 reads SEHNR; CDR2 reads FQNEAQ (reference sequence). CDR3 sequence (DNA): TGTGCCAGCAGCGCTGGGACTAGCGGGAGTCGCGGTGAGCAGTTCTTC. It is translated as CASSAGTSGSRGEQFF.

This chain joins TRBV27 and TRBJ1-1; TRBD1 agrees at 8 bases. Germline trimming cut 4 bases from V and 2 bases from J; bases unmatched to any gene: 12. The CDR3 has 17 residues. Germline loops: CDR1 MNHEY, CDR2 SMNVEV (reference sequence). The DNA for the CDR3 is TGTGCCAGCAGTTCCGACAGGGGATTTTTTATAAACACTGAAGCTTTCTTT. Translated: CASSSDRGFFINTEAFF.

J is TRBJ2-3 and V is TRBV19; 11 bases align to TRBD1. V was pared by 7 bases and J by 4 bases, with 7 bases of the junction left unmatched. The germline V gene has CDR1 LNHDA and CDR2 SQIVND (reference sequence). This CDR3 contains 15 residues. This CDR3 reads CASTPGQGVADTQYF. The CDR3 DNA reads TGTGCCAGTACCCCGGGACAGGGGGTGGCAGATACGCAGTATTTT. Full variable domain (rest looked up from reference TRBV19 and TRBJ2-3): DGGITQSPKYLFRKEGQNVTLSCEQNLNHDAMYWYRQDPGQGLRLIYYSQIVNDFQKGDIAEGYSVSREKKESFPLTVTSAQKNPTAFYLCASTPGQGVADTQYFGPGTRLTVL.

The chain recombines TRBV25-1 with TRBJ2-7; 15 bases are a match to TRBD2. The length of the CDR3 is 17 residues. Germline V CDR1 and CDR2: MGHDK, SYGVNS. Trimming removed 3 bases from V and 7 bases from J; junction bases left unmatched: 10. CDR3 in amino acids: CASSEIGLAGGPREQYF. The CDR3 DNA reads TGTGCCAGCAGTGAGATTGGACTAGCGGGAGGGCCGAGGGAGCAGTACTTC.

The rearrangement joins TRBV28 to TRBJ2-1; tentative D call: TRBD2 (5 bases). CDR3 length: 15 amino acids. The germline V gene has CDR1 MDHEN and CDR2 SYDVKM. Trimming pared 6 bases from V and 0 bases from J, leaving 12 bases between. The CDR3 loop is CASSRLGISYNEQFF. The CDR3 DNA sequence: TGTGCCAGCAGCCGCCTCGGGATCTCCTACAATGAGCAGTTCTTC.

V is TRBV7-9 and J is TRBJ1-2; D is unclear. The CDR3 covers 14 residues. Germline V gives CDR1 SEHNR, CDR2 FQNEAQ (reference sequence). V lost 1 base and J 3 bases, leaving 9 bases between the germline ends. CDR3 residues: CASSLERTYYGYTF. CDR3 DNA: TGTGCCAGCAGCTTAGAGAGGACTTACTATGGCTACACCTTC.

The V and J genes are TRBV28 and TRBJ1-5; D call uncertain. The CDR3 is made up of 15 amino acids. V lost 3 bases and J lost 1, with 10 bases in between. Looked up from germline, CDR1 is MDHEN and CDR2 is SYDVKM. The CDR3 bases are TGTGCCAGCAGTTTTCTCTGGGAGAGCAATCAGCCCCAGCATTTT. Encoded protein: CASSFLWESNQPQHF.

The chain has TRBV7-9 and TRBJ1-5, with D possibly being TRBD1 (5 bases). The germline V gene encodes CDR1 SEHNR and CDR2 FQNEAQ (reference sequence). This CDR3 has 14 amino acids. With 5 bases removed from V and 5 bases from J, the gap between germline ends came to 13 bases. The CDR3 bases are TGTGCCAGCAGCAGCGGGGGAGGGCATCAGCCCCAGCATTTT. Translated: CASSSGGGHQPQHF.

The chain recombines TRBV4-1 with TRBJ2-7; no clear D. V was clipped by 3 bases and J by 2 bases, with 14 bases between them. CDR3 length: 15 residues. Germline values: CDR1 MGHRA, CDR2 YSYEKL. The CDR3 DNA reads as TGCGCCAGCAGCCAGTTCAGGCTTTCGGCCTACGAGCAGTACTTC. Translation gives CASSQFRLSAYEQYF.

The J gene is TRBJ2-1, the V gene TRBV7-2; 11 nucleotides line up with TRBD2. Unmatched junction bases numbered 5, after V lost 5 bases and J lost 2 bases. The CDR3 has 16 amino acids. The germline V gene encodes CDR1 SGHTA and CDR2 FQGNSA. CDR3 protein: CASSVSGRAPYNEQFF. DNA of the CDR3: TGTGCCAGCAGCGTTAGCGGGAGGGCTCCCTACAATGAGCAGTTCTTC.

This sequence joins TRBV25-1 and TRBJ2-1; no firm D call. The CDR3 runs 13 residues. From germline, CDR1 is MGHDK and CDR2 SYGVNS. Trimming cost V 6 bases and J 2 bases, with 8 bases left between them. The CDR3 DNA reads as TGTGCCAGCAGCTTAGGAGCCTACAATGAGCAGTTCTTC. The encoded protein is CASSLGAYNEQFF.

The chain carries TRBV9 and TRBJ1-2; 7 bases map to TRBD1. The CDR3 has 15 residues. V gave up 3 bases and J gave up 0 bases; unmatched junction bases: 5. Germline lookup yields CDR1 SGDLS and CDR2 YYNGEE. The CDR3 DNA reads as TGTGCCAGCAGCGGGGGGGACAGCCCTAACTATGGCTACACCTTC. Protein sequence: CASSGGDSPNYGYTF.

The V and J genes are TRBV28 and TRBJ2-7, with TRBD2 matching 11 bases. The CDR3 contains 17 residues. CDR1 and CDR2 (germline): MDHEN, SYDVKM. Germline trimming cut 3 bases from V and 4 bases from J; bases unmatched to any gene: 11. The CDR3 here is CASSFPPLTSGDYEQYF. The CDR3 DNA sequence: TGTGCCAGCAGTTTCCCACCACTGACTAGCGGGGATTACGAGCAGTACTTC.

The CDR3 loop is CASSPTGGPGDEQFF. CDR3 coding DNA: TGTGCCAGCTCACCAACCGGAGGACCCGGAGATGAGCAGTTCTTC. The chain has TRBV18 and TRBJ2-1, with D tentatively TRBD2 (5 bases). Trimming cost V 2 bases and J 8 bases, with 16 bases left between them. The CDR3 covers 15 residues. CDR1 KGHSH and CDR2 LQKENI come from the germline V gene.

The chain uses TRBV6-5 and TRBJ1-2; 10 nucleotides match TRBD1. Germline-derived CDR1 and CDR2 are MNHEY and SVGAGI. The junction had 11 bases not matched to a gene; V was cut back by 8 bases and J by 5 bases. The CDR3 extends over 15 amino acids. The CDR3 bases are TGTGCCAGCTGGACGGGACAGGGGTCGTGGTATGGCTACACCTTC. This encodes CASWTGQGSWYGYTF.

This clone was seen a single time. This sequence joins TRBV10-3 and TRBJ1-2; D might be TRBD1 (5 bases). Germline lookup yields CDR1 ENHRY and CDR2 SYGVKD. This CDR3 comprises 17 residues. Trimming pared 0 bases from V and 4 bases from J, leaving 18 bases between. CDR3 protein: CAISESSLRQGPYGYTF. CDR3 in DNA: TGTGCCATCAGTGAGTCGAGCTTGAGGCAGGGTCCCTATGGCTACACCTTC.

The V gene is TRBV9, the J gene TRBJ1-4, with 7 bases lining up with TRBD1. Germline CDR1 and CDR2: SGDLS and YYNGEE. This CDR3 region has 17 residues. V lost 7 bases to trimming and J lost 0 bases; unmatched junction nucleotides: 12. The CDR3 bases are TGTGCCAGCTCCCCTCTCCGGGGGACAGCAACTAATGAAAAACTGTTTTTT. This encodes CASSPLRGTATNEKLFF.

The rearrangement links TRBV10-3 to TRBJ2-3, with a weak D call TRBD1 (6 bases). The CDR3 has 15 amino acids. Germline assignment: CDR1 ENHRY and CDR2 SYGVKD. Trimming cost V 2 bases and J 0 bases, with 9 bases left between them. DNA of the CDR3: TGTGCCATCAGTGAGCCGGGACAAAGCACAGATACGCAGTATTTT. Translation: CAISEPGQSTDTQYF.

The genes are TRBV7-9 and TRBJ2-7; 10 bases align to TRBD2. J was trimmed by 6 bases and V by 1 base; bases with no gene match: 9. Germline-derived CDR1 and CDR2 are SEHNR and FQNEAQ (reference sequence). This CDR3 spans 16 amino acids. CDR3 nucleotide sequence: TGTGCCAGCAGCTTAGGGATGGGAGCGGGAGGGGGCGAGCAGTACTTC. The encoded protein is CASSLGMGAGGGEQYF.

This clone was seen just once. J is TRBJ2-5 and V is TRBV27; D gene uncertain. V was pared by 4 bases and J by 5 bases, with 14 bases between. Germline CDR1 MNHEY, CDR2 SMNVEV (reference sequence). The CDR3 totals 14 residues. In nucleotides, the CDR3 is TGTGCCAGCAGTTCCCGAAGTGTCGAGGAGACCCAGTACTTC. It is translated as CASSSRSVEETQYF.

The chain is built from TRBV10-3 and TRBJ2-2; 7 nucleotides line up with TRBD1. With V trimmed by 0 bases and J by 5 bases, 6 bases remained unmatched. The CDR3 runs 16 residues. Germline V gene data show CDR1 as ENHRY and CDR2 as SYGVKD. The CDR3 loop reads CAISESRTGTTGELFF. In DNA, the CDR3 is TGTGCCATCAGTGAGTCGCGGACAGGCACGACCGGGGAGCTGTTTTTT.

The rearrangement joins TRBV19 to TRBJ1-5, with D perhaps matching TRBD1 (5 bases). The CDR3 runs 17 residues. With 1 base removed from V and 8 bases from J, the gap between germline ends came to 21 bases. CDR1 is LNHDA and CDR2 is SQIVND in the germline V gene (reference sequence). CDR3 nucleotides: TGTGCCAGTAGTATAGCGGTCTTGGAGGGACTTCGGGAGCCCCAGCATTTT. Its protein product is CASSIAVLEGLREPQHF. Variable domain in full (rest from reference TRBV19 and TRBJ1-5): DGGITQSPKYLFRKEGQNVTLSCEQNLNHDAMYWYRQDPGQGLRLIYYSQIVNDFQKGDIAEGYSVSREKKESFPLTVTSAQKNPTAFYLCASSIAVLEGLREPQHFGDGTRLSIL.